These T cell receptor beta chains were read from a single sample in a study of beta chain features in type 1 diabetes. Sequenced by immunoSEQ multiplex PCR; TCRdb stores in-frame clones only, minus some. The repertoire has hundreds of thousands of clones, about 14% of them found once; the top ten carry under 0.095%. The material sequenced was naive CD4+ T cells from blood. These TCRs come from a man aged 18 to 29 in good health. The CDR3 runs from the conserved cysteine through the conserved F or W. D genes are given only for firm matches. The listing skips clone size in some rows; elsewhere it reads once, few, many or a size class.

CDR3aa: CASSLQGREETQYF
CDR3nt: TGCGCCAGCAGCTTACAGGGAAGGGAAGAGACCCAGTACTTC
len: 14
d_gene: -
j_gene: TRBJ2-5
v_gene: TRBV5-1
abundance: -

CDR3aa: CASSTTGLTGGETQYF
CDR3nt: TGTGCCAGTAGTACCACCGGGTTGACAGGGGGAGAGACCCAGTACTTC
len: 16
d_gene: TRBD1
j_gene: TRBJ2-5
v_gene: TRBV19
abundance: -

CDR3aa: CASSLAELGPQFF
CDR3nt: TGTGCTAGCAGCTTAGCTGAATTGGGTCCGCAGTTCTTC
len: 13
d_gene: -
j_gene: TRBJ2-1
v_gene: TRBV7-7
abundance: -

CDR3aa: CASSEGGTEAFF
CDR3nt: TGTGCCAGCTCCGAGGGGGGGACTGAAGCTTTCTTT
len: 12
d_gene: -
j_gene: TRBJ1-1
v_gene: TRBV18
abundance: few

CDR3aa: CASVLDPTNYGYTF
CDR3nt: TGCGCCAGCGTTTTAGACCCAACTAACTATGGCTACACCTTC
len: 14
d_gene: -
j_gene: TRBJ1-2
v_gene: TRBV5-1
abundance: once

CDR3aa: CASSLSRGFWPQHF
CDR3nt: TGTGCCAGCAGTTTATCAAGGGGATTCTGGCCCCAGCATTTT
len: 14
d_gene: -
j_gene: TRBJ1-5
v_gene: TRBV28
abundance: -

CDR3aa: CASSIGGVYNEQFF
CDR3nt: TGTGCCAGTAGTATTGGGGGAGTTTACAATGAGCAGTTCTTC
len: 14
d_gene: -
j_gene: TRBJ2-1
v_gene: TRBV19
abundance: few

CDR3aa: CASSKAFGEKLFF
CDR3nt: TGCGCCAGCAGCAAGGCTTTCGGTGAAAAACTGTTTTTT
len: 13
d_gene: -
j_gene: TRBJ1-4
v_gene: TRBV4-1
abundance: -

CDR3aa: CASSSAPSRGNTEAFF
CDR3nt: TGTGCCAGCAGCTCGGCCCCCAGTAGGGGGAACACTGAAGCTTTCTTT
len: 16
d_gene: -
j_gene: TRBJ1-1
v_gene: TRBV7-9
abundance: -

CDR3aa: CSVYLFTGVTSYNSPLHF
CDR3nt: TGCAGCGTTTACCTTTTTACAGGGGTCACCTCCTATAATTCACCCCTCCACTTT
len: 18
d_gene: TRBD1
j_gene: TRBJ1-6
v_gene: TRBV29-1
abundance: -

CDR3aa: CSVAGRTPSYGYTF
CDR3nt: TGCAGCGTTGCGGGCAGAACGCCTTCCTATGGCTACACCTTC
len: 14
d_gene: -
j_gene: TRBJ1-2
v_gene: TRBV29-1
abundance: -

CDR3aa: CASSLWGFVGTGELFF
CDR3nt: TGTGCCAGCAGTTTATGGGGTTTTGTGGGCACCGGGGAGCTGTTTTTT
len: 16
d_gene: -
j_gene: TRBJ2-2
v_gene: TRBV27
abundance: -

CDR3aa: CASSLRRDSYEQYF
CDR3nt: TGTGCCAGTAGCCTAAGGCGGGACAGCTACGAGCAGTACTTC
len: 14
d_gene: -
j_gene: TRBJ2-7
v_gene: TRBV19
abundance: few

CDR3aa: CASRRPGLPEGNEQFF
CDR3nt: TGTGCCAGCAGACGTCCCGGACTACCGGAAGGCAATGAGCAGTTCTTC
len: 16
d_gene: -
j_gene: TRBJ2-1
v_gene: TRBV11-2
abundance: -

CDR3aa: CASSLGRGGLASGIQYF
CDR3nt: TGTGCCAGCAGCTTAGGCAGGGGAGGACTAGCGTCCGGCATTCAGTACTTC
len: 17
d_gene: TRBD2
j_gene: TRBJ2-4
v_gene: TRBV7-9
abundance: -

CDR3aa: CASSLFSNQPQHF
CDR3nt: TGCGCCAGCAGCTTATTCAGCAATCAGCCCCAGCATTTT
len: 13
d_gene: -
j_gene: TRBJ1-5
v_gene: TRBV5-1
abundance: few

CDR3aa: CASSHTTKLAADQETQYF
CDR3nt: TGCGCCAGCAGCCACACGACCAAGCTAGCGGCAGATCAAGAGACCCAGTACTTC
len: 18
d_gene: TRBD2
j_gene: TRBJ2-5
v_gene: TRBV4-1
abundance: -

CDR3aa: CAISESSSGRSGNEQFF
CDR3nt: TGTGCCATCAGTGAGTCGTCTAGCGGGAGGAGTGGTAATGAGCAGTTCTTC
len: 17
d_gene: TRBD2
j_gene: TRBJ2-1
v_gene: TRBV10-3
abundance: few

CDR3aa: CASSLIRTGREQYF
CDR3nt: TGTGCCAGCAGCTTAATTCGGACAGGGCGAGAGCAGTACTTC
len: 14
d_gene: TRBD1
j_gene: TRBJ2-7
v_gene: TRBV13
abundance: -

CDR3aa: CASSVGGIGYTF
CDR3nt: TGTGCCAGCAGTGTCGGTGGCATTGGCTACACCTTC
len: 12
d_gene: -
j_gene: TRBJ1-2
v_gene: TRBV6-6
abundance: few

CDR3aa: CASSLNRQNTEAFF
CDR3nt: TGTGCCAGCAGCTTGAACAGGCAGAACACTGAAGCTTTCTTT
len: 14
d_gene: -
j_gene: TRBJ1-1
v_gene: TRBV7-2
abundance: few

CDR3aa: CASSLDRYEQYF
CDR3nt: TGTGCCAGCAGCCTGGACCGGTACGAGCAGTACTTC
len: 12
d_gene: -
j_gene: TRBJ2-7
v_gene: TRBV6-5
abundance: -

CDR3aa: CASRPPTGPNQPQHF
CDR3nt: TGTGCCAGCAGGCCCCCGACAGGGCCCAATCAGCCCCAGCATTTT
len: 15
d_gene: TRBD1
j_gene: TRBJ1-5
v_gene: TRBV28
abundance: -

CDR3aa: CASSLIAGGLYNEQFF
CDR3nt: TGCGCCAGCAGTTTGATAGCGGGAGGGCTCTACAATGAGCAGTTCTTC
len: 16
d_gene: TRBD2
j_gene: TRBJ2-1
v_gene: TRBV5-1
abundance: few

CDR3aa: CASSFSNSYNEQFF
CDR3nt: TGTGCCAGCAGTTTCTCCAACTCCTACAATGAGCAGTTCTTC
len: 14
d_gene: -
j_gene: TRBJ2-1
v_gene: TRBV28
abundance: -

CDR3aa: CASGGNYGYTF
CDR3nt: TGTGCCAGCGGGGGGAACTATGGCTACACCTTC
len: 11
d_gene: -
j_gene: TRBJ1-2
v_gene: TRBV28
abundance: -

CDR3aa: CASSLVPQGIGELFF
CDR3nt: TGCGCCAGCAGCCTAGTCCCACAGGGTATCGGGGAGCTGTTTTTT
len: 15
d_gene: -
j_gene: TRBJ2-2
v_gene: TRBV4-1
abundance: -

CDR3aa: CAISDRVSTDTQYF
CDR3nt: TGTGCCATCAGTGACAGGGTCAGCACAGATACGCAGTATTTT
len: 14
d_gene: -
j_gene: TRBJ2-3
v_gene: TRBV10-3
abundance: few

CDR3aa: CASKDSSGANVLTF
CDR3nt: TGTGCCAGCAAAGATTCCTCTGGGGCCAACGTCCTGACTTTC
len: 14
d_gene: -
j_gene: TRBJ2-6
v_gene: TRBV27
abundance: -